The T cell receptor (beta chain) described here comes from a study of neurological immune-mediated disorders. Study-wide context: Relapsing-remitting disease was seen in 31 of the 34 multiple sclerosis patients, and secondary progressive disease was seen in 3. Study-wide findings and caveats: Among 34 multiple sclerosis patients, 18 had repertoires that phylogenetic grouping placed in one related-CDR3 cluster, a possible signature.

This clonotype has ten or more counts. No antigen is known for it. TCRdb reprocessed the 5' RACE reads with MiXCR, giving one entry per CDR3 protein. The table lists some 80,000 distinct CDR3 sequences, 4.3% of them singletons, with roughly 5.6% in the top ten. Time point in this sample: longitudinal time-point 3. Trimming cost V 11 bases and J 8 bases, with 15 bases left between them. The germline CDR1 and CDR2 sequences are MDHEN and SYDVKM. This CDR3 spans 11 amino acids. The V gene is TRBV28, the J gene TRBJ1-2; tentatively, D is TRBD1 (5 bases). The specimen sequenced was PBMCs. The clonotype was recovered from a woman in her fifties or sixties with multiple sclerosis. The CDR3 region has the DNA TGTGCCGGGGGGGAAGGGTTCGGCTACACCTTC. Translated: CAGGEGFGYTF.